This TCR beta chain is drawn from a study of T cells in Graves' hyperthyroidism and ophthalmopathy. The study, taken as a whole, reports: Clonotypes that were expanded in thyroid above 0.001 mostly appeared in blood too. Ophthalmopathy stood apart from stable hyperthyroidism in a 13 V-J model.

Regions amplified from RNA transcripts were the TCR beta CDR3 regions. Initially, a first-round RT-PCR of the TCR CDR3 employed the HTBI primer set. One entry per CDR3 protein, called by TCRdb with MiXCR from the multiplex PCR reads. The table has about half a million distinct CDR3 sequences, around 21% seen once. V lost 2 bases to trimming and J lost 6 bases, with 8 bases between them. The germline V gene has CDR1 MDHEN and CDR2 SYDVKM. The CDR3 contains 12 residues. Uncontrolled infections, other autoimmune diseases, pregnancy or lactation led to exclusion of patients. PBMCs were derived from roughly 10 ml fresh peripheral blood. Points on this clonotype: What it binds is not known.

V usage is TRBV28 and J usage is TRBJ2-7; D ambiguous. The source of this sequence is a man aged 18-30 years with Graves' hyperthyroidism. The material sequenced was blood. CDR3 bases: TGTGCCAGCAGTTTAGTATGGGCCGAGCAGTACTTC. Translating it yields CASSLVWAEQYF.